This entry features one T cell receptor (beta chain) sequence. Its antigen is unidentified. These data are taken from a study of graft-versus-host responses after intestinal transplantation. The repertoire was sequenced with immunoSEQ multiplex PCR; TCRdb's copy has only in-frame clones and lacks some. In the table there are around 110,000 clones, around 94% of which are singletons. V shed 0 bases and J shed 0 bases, with 9 bases lying between them. This CDR3 has 16 amino acids. Looked up from germline, CDR1 is MNHEY and CDR2 is SVGAGI. The source of this sequence is a human donor who was the organ donor for an intestinal transplant. The starting material was unstimulated CD8+ T cells sorted from spleen or lymph node cells, obtained before transplant. The chain uses TRBV6-5 and TRBJ2-1; D perhaps matches TRBD2 (5 bases). CDR3 amino acids: CASSYSEGLSYNEQFF. CDR3 sequence (DNA): TGTGCCAGCAGTTACTCTGAGGGTCTCTCCTACAATGAGCAGTTCTTC.